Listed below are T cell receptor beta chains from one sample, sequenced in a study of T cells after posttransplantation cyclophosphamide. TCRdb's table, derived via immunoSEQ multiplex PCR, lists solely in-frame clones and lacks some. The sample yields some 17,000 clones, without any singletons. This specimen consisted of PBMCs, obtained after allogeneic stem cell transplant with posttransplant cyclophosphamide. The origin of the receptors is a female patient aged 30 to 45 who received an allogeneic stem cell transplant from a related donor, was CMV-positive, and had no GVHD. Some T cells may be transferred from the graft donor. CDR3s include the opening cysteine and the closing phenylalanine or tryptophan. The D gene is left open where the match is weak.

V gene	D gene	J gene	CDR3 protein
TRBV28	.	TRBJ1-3	CASSLLPLLGSTGNTIYF
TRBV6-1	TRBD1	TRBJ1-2	CASRGTGITYGYTF
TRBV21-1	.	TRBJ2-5	CASSNRGTRRTQYF
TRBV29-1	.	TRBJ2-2	CSVINPQGYNTGELFF
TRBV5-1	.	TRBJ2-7	CASSSGGAPHYEQYF
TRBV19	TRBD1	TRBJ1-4	CASSTRGGTALTNEKLFF
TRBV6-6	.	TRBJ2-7	CASSAQEVYEQYF
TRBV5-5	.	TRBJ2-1	CASSPLASYNEQFF
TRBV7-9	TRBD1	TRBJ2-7	CASSALAPGGRNEQYF
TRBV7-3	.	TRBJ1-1	CASSRTRNTEAFF
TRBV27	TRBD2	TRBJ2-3	CASSILLAGTDTQYF
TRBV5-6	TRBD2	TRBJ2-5	CASSLLAGDEQYF
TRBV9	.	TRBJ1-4	CASSVGTSEAEKLFF
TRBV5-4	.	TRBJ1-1	CASSRNREGTEAFF
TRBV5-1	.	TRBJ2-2	CASKNTGELFF
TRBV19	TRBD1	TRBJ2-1	CASTPGQGGNEQFF
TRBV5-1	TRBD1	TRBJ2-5	CASSLGADRVETQYF
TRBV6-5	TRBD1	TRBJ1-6	CASSYSRDRGSPLHF
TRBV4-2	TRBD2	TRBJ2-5	CASSQGIGGRAFETQYF
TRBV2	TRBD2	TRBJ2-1	CASSGLAGVGEQFF
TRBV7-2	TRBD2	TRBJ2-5	CASSIGTSGRAMERETQYF
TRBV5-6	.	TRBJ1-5	CASSSLGMTESNQPQHF
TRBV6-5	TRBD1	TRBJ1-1	CASIPIDRGNTEAFF
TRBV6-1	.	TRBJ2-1	CASSLTSSYNEQFF
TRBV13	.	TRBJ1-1	CASSPQGWENTEAFF
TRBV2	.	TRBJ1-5	CASSEFGNQPQHF
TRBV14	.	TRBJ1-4	CASSQDFGTSNEKLFF
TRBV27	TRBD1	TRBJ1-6	CASSWYRGPNSPLHF
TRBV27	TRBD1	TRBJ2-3	CASSLYRGWTDTQYF
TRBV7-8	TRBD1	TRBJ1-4	CASSSGTGLAQGEKLFF
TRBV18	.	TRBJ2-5	CASSLRDTQETQYF
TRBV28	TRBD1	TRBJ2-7	CASSFSGTGGSGGTYEQYF
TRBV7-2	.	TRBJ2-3	CASSLYPGTDTQYF
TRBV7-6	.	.	CASSSGISGYEQYF
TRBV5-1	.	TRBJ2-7	CASSLGGNGDGQYF
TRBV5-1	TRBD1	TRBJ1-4	CARKLGAGGEKLFF
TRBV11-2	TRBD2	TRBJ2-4	CASSLVRGDRGGNIQYF
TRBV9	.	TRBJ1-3	CASSVDSGWGNTIYF
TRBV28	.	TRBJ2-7	CASSLLRYEQYF
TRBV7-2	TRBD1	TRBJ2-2	CASSLAGQLLASYTGELFF
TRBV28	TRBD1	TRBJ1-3	CASSATGTGSAGNTIYF
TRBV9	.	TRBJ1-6	CASGGTGTSPLHF
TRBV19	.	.	CASSTTFPSSYEQYF
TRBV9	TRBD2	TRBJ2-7	CASSPQLAGSEQYF
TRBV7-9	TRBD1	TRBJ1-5	CASSLWTGGWLSNQPQHF
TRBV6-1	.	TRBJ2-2	CASRESRSTGELFF
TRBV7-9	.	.	CASSLGWGPAPHEQYF
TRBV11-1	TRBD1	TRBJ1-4	CASSTRQGSNEKLFF
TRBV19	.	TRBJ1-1	CASNNPRVSSPGAFF
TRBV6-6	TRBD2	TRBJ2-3	CASGTSGGSTDTQYF
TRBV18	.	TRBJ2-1	CASSPSERVNEQFF